This T cell receptor beta chain came from a study of glioma-infiltrating T cells. Deletions cut 4 bases from V and 4 bases from J, with 10 bases between. Germline lookup yields CDR1 SNHLY and CDR2 FYNNEI. The CDR3 is made up of 13 amino acids. Amplification of TCR alpha and beta CDR3 regions from RNA used iRepertoire nested multiplex PCR. Input was roughly 95-400 ng of tissue mRNA or PBMC total RNA. TCRdb ran MiXCR on the multiplex PCR reads and lists one entry per CDR3 protein. The top ten hold 20% of the sample, which has 150,000 to 200,000 distinct CDR3 sequences, around 32% seen once. Overall study results and limits: Very few CDR3 sequences were shared between tissue and blood.

This clonotype has at least ten counts. No antigen is known for it. The receptor was derived from a human donor with low-grade glioma or glioblastoma, undergoing nonglioma brain surgery, or in good health (not recorded which). The sequenced material came from glioma tissue, nonneoplastic brain tissue, or PBMCs (not recorded which). This chain uses TRBV2 with TRBJ1-1; D unclear. CDR3 residues: CASSVTVGTEAFF. In DNA, the CDR3 is TGTGCCAGCAGTGTTACGGTGGGCACTGAAGCTTTCTTT.